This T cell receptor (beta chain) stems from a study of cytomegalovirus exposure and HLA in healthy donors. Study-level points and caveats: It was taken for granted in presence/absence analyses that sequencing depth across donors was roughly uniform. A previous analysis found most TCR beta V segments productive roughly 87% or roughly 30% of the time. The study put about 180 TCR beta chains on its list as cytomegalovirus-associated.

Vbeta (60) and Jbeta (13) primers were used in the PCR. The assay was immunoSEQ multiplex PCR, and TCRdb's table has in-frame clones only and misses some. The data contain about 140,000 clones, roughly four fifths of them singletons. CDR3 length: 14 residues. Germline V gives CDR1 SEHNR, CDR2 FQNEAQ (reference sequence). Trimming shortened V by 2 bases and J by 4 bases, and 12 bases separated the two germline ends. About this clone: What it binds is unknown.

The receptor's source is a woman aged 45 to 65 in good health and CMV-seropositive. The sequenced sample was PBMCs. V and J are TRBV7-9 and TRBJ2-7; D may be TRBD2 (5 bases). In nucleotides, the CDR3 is TGTGCCAGCAGCTTATACAGCGGACCTTACGAGCAGTACTTC. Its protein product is CASSLYSGPYEQYF.